The clone carrying this TCR beta chain was observed a handful of times. These data originate in a study of T-cell memory formation after mild COVID-19. TCRdb ran MiXCR on the 5' RACE reads and lists one entry per CDR3 protein. The table lists fewer than 600,000 distinct CDR3 sequences, about 20% of them singletons. This receptor was taken from an adult woman who had mild COVID-19 (a few samples of this study predate the infection). Cell type and time point are not known. The sequencing input was PBMCs or a T cell subset sorted from them (not recorded which).

The CDR3 here is CASSSQGSVAKNIQYF. DNA for the CDR3: TGTGCCAGCAGCTCTCAGGGGTCTGTAGCCAAAAACATTCAGTACTTC. This chain uses TRBV6-2 or TRBV6-3 with TRBJ2-4, with D maybe TRBD1 (6 bases). V lost 6 bases, J lost 0 bases, and 15 bases lay in between. This CDR3 is 16 amino acids long. Germline V lookup: CDR1 MNHEY, CDR2 SVGEGT.